The text below deals with one T cell receptor (beta chain). The sample is drawn from a study of T cells in localized non-small cell lung cancer. Measured with immunoSEQ multiplex PCR; TCRdb has only the in-frame clones, and not every one. The table shows 70,000 or so clones, with about 81% occurring only once. There are 14 residues in the CDR3. CDR1 is SGHNT and CDR2 is YYREEE in the germline V gene (reference sequence). J gave up 1 base and V 5 bases, and 4 bases lay outside the gene matches. The specimen was peripheral blood, collected before any cancer treatment. The chain joins TRBV5-4 to TRBJ2-5; TRBD1 matches at 8 bases. The source of this sequence is a female donor of 60 years or more with stage I lung adenocarcinoma. In nucleotides, the CDR3 is TGTGCCAGCAGTAGGGACAGGATCCAAGAGACCCAGTACTTC. Translation: CASSRDRIQETQYF.